Listed here are 23 T cell receptor beta chains from one sample, sequenced in a study of molecular identifiers for immune sequencing clone quantification. Using its own MiXCR run on the PCR reads, TCRdb lists one record per CDR3 protein. The sample lists approximately 40,000 distinct CDR3 sequences, about 24% seen once, with approximately 0.89% in the top ten. The sample taken for sequencing was naive CD8+ T cells from blood, with Jurkat cell RNA spiked in. Indicated subset: FACS-sorted CD8+CD4-CCR7+CD45RA+ naive T cells. The receptors shown here come from a human donor in good health. Some libraries in this study had Jurkat cell RNA spiked in.

This clonotype has ten or more counts. This rearrangement joins TRBV7-6 to TRBJ2-5; D is unresolved. There are 12 residues in the CDR3. Trimming cost V 5 bases and J 0 bases, with 4 bases left between them. Germline CDR1 SGHVS, CDR2 FNYEAQ. The CDR3 is CASSQYQETQYF. The CDR3 bases are TGTGCCAGCAGCCAGTACCAAGAGACCCAGTACTTC. Looking up the rest from reference TRBV7-6 and TRBJ2-5 gives the full variable domain: GAGVSQSPRYKVTKRGQDVALRCDPISGHVSLYWYRQALGQGPEFLTYFNYEAQQDKSGLPNDRFSAERPEGSISTLTIQRTEQRDSAMYRCASSQYQETQYFGPGTRLLVL.

Concerning this clonotype: A much larger clone is a single base away; this may be a read error. The chain has TRBV13 and TRBJ2-5, with a tentative D call TRBD2 (6 bases). CDR3 size: 16 residues. Germline assignment: CDR1 PRHDT and CDR2 FYEKMQ (reference sequence). CDR3 amino acids: CASSPTGEFAQEPQYF. The CDR3 DNA reads as TGTGCCAGCAGCCCGACGGGGGAGTTCGCACAAGAGCCCCAGTACTTC.

This clonotype was seen ten or more times. The chain couples TRBV28 to TRBJ2-7, with TRBD2 matching over 9 bases. From germline, CDR1 is MDHEN and CDR2 SYDVKM. CDR3 length: 15 residues. Trimming cost V 8 bases and J 2 bases; bases outside gene matches: 10. In DNA form, the CDR3 reads TGTGCCAGCTCCTTCCCGCTAGCGGGGACCTACGAGCAGTACTTC. Translated: CASSFPLAGTYEQYF.

This rearrangement joins TRBV6-2 or TRBV6-3 to TRBJ1-1, with D possibly matching TRBD1 (5 bases). This CDR3 has 14 residues. Germline V gene sequence: CDR1 MNHEY, CDR2 SVGEGT. V was cut by 2 bases and J by 1 base, with 8 bases left in between. CDR3 sequence reads: CASSYRQRNTEAFF. The CDR3 DNA reads as TGTGCCAGCAGTTACCGACAGCGGAACACTGAAGCTTTCTTT.

This rearrangement joins TRBV13 to TRBJ2-5; D is undetermined. Per the germline V gene, CDR1 is PRHDT and CDR2 is FYEKMQ (reference sequence). This CDR3 region has 13 residues. V lost 3 bases, J lost 2 bases, and 7 bases lay in between. The CDR3 DNA follows: TGTGCCAGCAGCTTCGGTAAACAAGAGACCCAGTACTTC. Protein: CASSFGKQETQYF.

This clonotype was recorded at least ten times. The chain combines TRBV19 with TRBJ2-1; D is possibly TRBD2 (6 bases). Trimming took off 5 bases at V and 10 bases at J, with 18 bases between the two ends. Germline loops: CDR1 LNHDA, CDR2 SQIVND (reference sequence). This CDR3 contains 14 residues. The CDR3 DNA reads TGTGCCAGTAGTCCCCGTGGAGGGGTGGAGGAGCAGTTCTTC. Translating gives CASSPRGGVEEQFF.

This clonotype appeared many times. The rearrangement joins TRBV19 to TRBJ2-3, with a weak D call TRBD2 (6 bases). The length of the CDR3 is 15 residues. CDR1 LNHDA and CDR2 SQIVND come from the germline V gene (reference sequence). V dropped 5 bases and J dropped 0 bases, with 12 bases sitting between them. The CDR3 DNA sequence: TGTGCCAGTAGTTCGGGGAGGAGAAGCACAGATACGCAGTATTTT. Translation gives CASSSGRRSTDTQYF.

This clonotype has more than one count but fewer than ten. The DNA of the CDR3 is TGTGCCAGCAGTTACCCGGGACAGGATGAACCGAACACCGGGGAGCTGTTTTTT. This gives the protein CASSYPGQDEPNTGELFF. This chain uses TRBV6-2 or TRBV6-3 with TRBJ2-2; TRBD1 aligns across 8 bases. The V gene end was trimmed by 2 bases and the J gene end by 0 bases; junction bases not matched to a gene: 8. This CDR3 spans 18 amino acids. Looked up from germline, CDR1 is MNHEY and CDR2 is SVGEGT.

The table lists this clonotype with a few counts. A single base separates this from a much larger clone, so it may be a read error. V is TRBV30 and J is TRBJ2-2; D could derive from TRBD1 or TRBD2 (5 bases each). The CDR3 is 13 residues long. With 2 bases removed from V and 9 bases from J, the gap between germline ends came to 13 bases. Germline lookup yields CDR1 GTSNPN and CDR2 SVGIG (reference sequence). The CDR3 DNA reads as TGTGCCTGGAGTTTCGGGGCTACCTGGGAGCTGTTTTTT. It is translated as CAWSFGATWELFF.

At least ten counts were recorded for this clonotype. The chain links TRBV10-3 to TRBJ2-3, with D hard to call. CDR3 length equals 12 residues. The germline V gene has CDR1 ENHRY and CDR2 SYGVKD. Trimming took off 2 bases at V and 6 bases at J, with 6 bases between the two ends. CDR3 sequence reads: CAISEKADTQYF. In nucleotides, the CDR3 is TGTGCCATCAGTGAGAAAGCGGATACGCAGTATTTT.

About this clonotype itself: A much larger clonotype is one base distant, so this may be a read error. This sequence joins TRBV5-5 and TRBJ1-4; D gene ambiguous. Germline V gene sequence: CDR1 SGHKS, CDR2 YYEKEE (reference sequence). The CDR3 is 16 residues long. CDR3 sequence (DNA): TGTGCCAGCAGCCAGGACCTGGGAGGAACTAATGAAAAACTGTCTTTT. Its protein is CASSQDLGGTNEKLSF.

This clonotype was observed many times. This rearrangement joins TRBV19 to TRBJ2-3; 7 bases fit TRBD1. Germline V gives CDR1 LNHDA, CDR2 SQIVND (reference sequence). Unmatched junction bases numbered 8, after V lost 5 bases and J lost 0 bases. The CDR3 is 16 amino acids. This chain's CDR3 is CASSPTETGSTDTQYF. Here the CDR3 DNA reads TGTGCCAGTAGTCCCACCGAGACAGGGAGCACAGATACGCAGTATTTT. Full variable domain (outside the CDR3, taken from reference TRBV19 and TRBJ2-3): DGGITQSPKYLFRKEGQNVTLSCEQNLNHDAMYWYRQDPGQGLRLIYYSQIVNDFQKGDIAEGYSVSREKKESFPLTVTSAQKNPTAFYLCASSPTETGSTDTQYFGPGTRLTVL.

At least ten counts were recorded for this clonotype. The V gene is TRBV20-1, the J gene TRBJ1-4; tentative D call: TRBD1 (6 bases). CDR3 length: 15 amino acids. Germline CDR1 is DFQATT and CDR2 is SNEGSKA (reference sequence). Deletions cut 0 bases from V and 7 bases from J, with 15 bases between. The CDR3 protein is CSARDLRGNGEKLFF. The CDR3 DNA reads TGCAGTGCTAGAGATCTGAGGGGGAACGGTGAAAAACTGTTTTTT.

This clonotype occurred many times. One end of the junction fails to match germline, which may point to a read error. The chain uses TRBV5-1 and TRBJ2-7; unclear D gene. This CDR3 region has 13 residues. Germline values: CDR1 SGHRS, CDR2 YFSETQ. CDR3 residues: CASSLSFSCEQYF. CDR3 DNA sequence: TGCGCCAGCAGCTTGTCCTTCTCCTGCGAGCAGTACTTC.

This clonotype occurred a few times. This chain links TRBV7-9 with TRBJ2-7; no reliable D call. Germline CDR1 is SEHNR and CDR2 is FQNEAQ (reference sequence). The CDR3 extends over 14 amino acids. The V end lost 1 base, the J end lost 0 bases, and 7 bases lay between the germline ends. The CDR3 spells CASSLDGNSYEQYF. The CDR3 DNA sequence: TGTGCCAGCAGCTTAGACGGAAACTCCTACGAGCAGTACTTC.

This clonotype was seen ten or more times. V and J are TRBV7-9 and TRBJ2-2, with D perhaps given as TRBD1 or TRBD2 (5 bases each). Germline V gene sequence: CDR1 SEHNR, CDR2 FQNEAQ (reference sequence). V lost 4 bases, J lost 4 bases, and 13 bases lay in between. The CDR3 loop spans 15 amino acids. Here the CDR3 DNA reads TGTGCCAGCAGCTACCGGGACGGATCCACCGGGGAGCTGTTTTTT. Translation gives CASSYRDGSTGELFF.

The rearrangement links TRBV28 to TRBJ2-3; D may be TRBD1 (5 bases). The V gene's germline CDR1 is MDHEN and CDR2 SYDVKM. Trimming shortened V by 3 bases and J by 6 bases, and 25 bases separated the two germline ends. This CDR3 comprises 18 residues. CDR3 in amino acids: CASSLRWVRAISPDTQYF. DNA for the CDR3: TGTGCCAGCAGTTTGCGATGGGTCAGGGCCATATCTCCGGATACGCAGTATTTT. The full variable domain, completed using reference TRBV28 and TRBJ2-3, is DVKVTQSSRYLVKRTGEKVFLECVQDMDHENMFWYRQDPGLGLRLIYFSYDVKMKEKGDIPEGYSVSREKKERFSLILESASTNQTSMYLCASSLRWVRAISPDTQYFGPGTRLTVL.

Many counts were recorded for this clonotype. V is TRBV27 and J is TRBJ2-2; D possibly corresponds to TRBD2 (5 bases). V lost 2 bases, J lost 3 bases, and 13 bases lay in between. Germline V lookup: CDR1 MNHEY, CDR2 SMNVEV (reference sequence). CDR3 size: 16 residues. This CDR3 reads CASSLVSGEYTGELFF. The CDR3 coding sequence is TGTGCCAGCAGTTTAGTTTCCGGGGAGTACACCGGGGAGCTGTTTTTT.

This clonotype was counted a few times. This chain's CDR3 is CACSTSGGGETQYF. Written as DNA, the CDR3 is TGTGCCTGTTCGACTAGCGGGGGAGGAGAGACCCAGTACTTC. The chain links TRBV30 to TRBJ2-5, with 12 nucleotides matching TRBD2. The CDR3 is made up of 14 amino acids. From germline, CDR1 is GTSNPN and CDR2 SVGIG (reference sequence). With V trimmed by 6 bases and J by 4 bases, 6 bases remained unmatched.

This clonotype has ten or more counts. The rearrangement links TRBV4-3 to TRBJ2-5, with 15 bases matching TRBD2. CDR3 length equals 18 residues. Unmatched junction bases numbered 6, after V lost 4 bases and J lost 0 bases. Germline CDR1 reads LGHNA; CDR2 reads YSLEER. The CDR3 DNA is TGCGCCAGCAGCCCGCCGGGACTAGCGGGGGGTTACCAAGAGACCCAGTACTTC. Protein: CASSPPGLAGGYQETQYF.

On this clonotype: A much more abundant neighbour one base away suggests this may be a read error. V gene TRBV30 combines with J gene TRBJ2-3; tentative D call: TRBD1 (6 bases). This CDR3 has 11 amino acids. Germline values: CDR1 GTSNPN, CDR2 SVGIG (reference sequence). The ends were cut back, 5 bases at V and 10 bases at J, with 13 bases in the middle. DNA for the CDR3: TGTGCCTGGGATAGGGGGATGGCGCAGTATTTT. Protein: CAWDRGMAQYF.

This clonotype occurred many times. The chain combines TRBV11-2 with TRBJ2-3; possibly TRBD2 for D (6 bases). The CDR3 extends over 15 amino acids. Per the germline V gene, CDR1 is SGHAT and CDR2 is FQNNGV. The ends were cut back, 4 bases at V and 0 bases at J, with 11 bases in the middle. CDR3 bases: TGTGCCAGCAGCTCTCTAGCGTATAGCACAGATACGCAGTATTTT. Translation gives CASSSLAYSTDTQYF. The variable domain in full, completed from reference TRBV11-2 and TRBJ2-3, reads EAGVAQSPRYKIIEKRQSVAFWCNPISGHATLYWYQQILGQGPKLLIQFQNNGVVDDSQLPKDRFSAERLKGVDSTLKIQPAKLEDSAVYLCASSSLAYSTDTQYFGPGTRLTVL.

On this clonotype: A much larger clone differs by one base, so this may be a read error. The final CDR3 position lacks the conserved phenylalanine or tryptophan, pointing to a likely read error. The chain joins TRBV7-8 to TRBJ1-5; D gene uncertain. The V gene's germline CDR1 is SGHVS and CDR2 FQNEAQ. There are 15 residues in the CDR3. V dropped 1 base and J dropped 2 bases, with 9 bases sitting between them. CDR3 loop: CASSLGVGGNQPQHS. In DNA, the CDR3 is TGTGCCAGCAGCTTAGGTGTCGGGGGCAATCAGCCCCAGCATTCT.